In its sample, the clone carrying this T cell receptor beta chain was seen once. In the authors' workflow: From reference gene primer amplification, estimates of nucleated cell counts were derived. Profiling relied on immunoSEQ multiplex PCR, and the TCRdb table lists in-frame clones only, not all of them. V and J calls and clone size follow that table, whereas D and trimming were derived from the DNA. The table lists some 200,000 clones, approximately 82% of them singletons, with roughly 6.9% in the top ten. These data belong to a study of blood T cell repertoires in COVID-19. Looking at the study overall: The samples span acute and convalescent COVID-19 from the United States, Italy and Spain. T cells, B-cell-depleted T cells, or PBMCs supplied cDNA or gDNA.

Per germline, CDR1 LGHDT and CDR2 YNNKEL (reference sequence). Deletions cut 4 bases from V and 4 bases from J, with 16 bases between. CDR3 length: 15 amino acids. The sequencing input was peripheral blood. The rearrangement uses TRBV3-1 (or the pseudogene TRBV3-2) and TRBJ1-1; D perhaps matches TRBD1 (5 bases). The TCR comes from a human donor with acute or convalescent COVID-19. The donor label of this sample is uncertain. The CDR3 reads CASSPIGQGRTEAFF. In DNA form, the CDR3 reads TGTGCCAGCAGCCCGATTGGGCAGGGTCGCACTGAAGCTTTCTTT.